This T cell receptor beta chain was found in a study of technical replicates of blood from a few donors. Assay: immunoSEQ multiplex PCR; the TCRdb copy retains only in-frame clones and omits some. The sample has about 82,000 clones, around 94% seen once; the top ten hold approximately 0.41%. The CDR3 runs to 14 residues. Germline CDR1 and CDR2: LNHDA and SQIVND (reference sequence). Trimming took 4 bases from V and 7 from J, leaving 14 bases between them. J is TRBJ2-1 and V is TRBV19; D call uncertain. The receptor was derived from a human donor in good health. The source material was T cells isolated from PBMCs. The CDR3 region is CASSKADSRNEQFF. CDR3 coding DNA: TGTGCCAGTAGTAAGGCCGATTCGCGGAATGAGCAGTTCTTC. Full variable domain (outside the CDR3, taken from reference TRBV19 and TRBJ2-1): DGGITQSPKYLFRKEGQNVTLSCEQNLNHDAMYWYRQDPGQGLRLIYYSQIVNDFQKGDIAEGYSVSREKKESFPLTVTSAQKNPTAFYLCASSKADSRNEQFFGPGTRLTVL.